This passage covers 8 T cell receptor beta chains from one sample sequenced in a study of OX40 agonist ivuxolimab in advanced cancers. Sequencing used immunoSEQ multiplex PCR; TCRdb keeps in-frame clones, though not all of them. This sample has about 46,000 clones; about 88% occur once, and the top ten carry about 11%. The starting material was CD4+ or CD8+ T cells sorted from blood, obtained in a trial of the OX40 agonist ivuxolimab. These receptors were collected from an adult with an advanced solid tumor such as melanoma, head and neck, liver or kidney cancer.

The chain couples TRBV28 to TRBJ1-5; 9 bases are a match to TRBD1. This CDR3 spans 14 amino acids. The ends lost 7 bases at V and 5 bases at J; junction bases unmatched: 6. The germline gives CDR1 MDHEN, CDR2 SYDVKM. This chain's CDR3 is CASKGDRVYQPQHF. CDR3 nucleotide sequence: TGTGCCAGCAAAGGGGACAGGGTATATCAGCCCCAGCATTTT.

The chain's CDR3 is CASSLGLGTGNEQFF. CDR3 nucleotides: TGTGCCAGCAGCTTAGGACTAGGTACGGGGAATGAGCAGTTCTTC. The chain combines TRBV7-3 with TRBJ2-1; 7 bases fit TRBD2. CDR1 is SGHTA and CDR2 is FQGTGA in the germline V gene. V shed 2 bases and J 7 bases; nucleotides not matched to a gene: 8. CDR3 length: 15 residues. Using reference TRBV7-3 and TRBJ2-1 for the parts outside the CDR3, the full variable domain is GAGVSQTPSNKVTEKGKYVELRCDPISGHTALYWYRQSLGQGPEFLIYFQGTGAADDSGLPNDRFFAVRPEGSVSTLKIQRTERGDSAVYLCASSLGLGTGNEQFFGPGTRLTVL.

V and J are TRBV6-5 and TRBJ2-1, with 12 bases matching TRBD1. Per germline, CDR1 MNHEY and CDR2 SVGAGI. V was clipped by 8 bases and J by 7 bases; unmatched bases: 9. This CDR3 has 15 residues. CDR3 in amino acids: CASRLGQGAGNEQFF. In DNA, the CDR3 is TGTGCCAGCCGCCTGGGACAGGGGGCAGGGAATGAGCAGTTCTTC.

The table lists this clone with a few counts. The V call is TRBV10-3, the J call TRBJ1-6; 7 bases agree with TRBD1. Germline-derived CDR1 and CDR2 are ENHRY and SYGVKD. This CDR3 comprises 14 residues. J gave up 9 bases and V 3 bases, and 5 bases lay outside the gene matches. The CDR3 sequence is CAISDEGARSPLHF. For the CDR3, the DNA is TGTGCCATCAGTGATGAGGGGGCGCGTTCACCCCTCCACTTT.

The sample holds a few counts of this clone. The V gene is TRBV7-2, the J gene TRBJ2-7; D is ambiguous. The germline V gene has CDR1 SGHTA and CDR2 FQGNSA. V shed 4 bases and J shed 2 bases, with 9 bases lying between them. The CDR3 is 13 amino acids. CDR3 amino acids: CASSSTPTYEQYF. CDR3 nucleotide sequence: TGTGCCAGCAGCTCGACACCTACCTACGAGCAGTACTTC.

V gene TRBV27 combines with J gene TRBJ2-2; 11 bases line up with TRBD2. The junction had 0 bases not matched to a gene; V was cut back by 0 bases and J by 0 bases. This CDR3 contains 17 residues. Germline CDR1 is MNHEY and CDR2 is SMNVEV (reference sequence). The DNA for the CDR3 is TGTGCCAGCAGTTTATCGGGACTAGCGGCGAACACCGGGGAGCTGTTTTTT. Translation gives CASSLSGLAANTGELFF.

The V and J genes are TRBV7-8 and TRBJ1-5; D is ambiguous. Germline CDR1 reads SGHVS; CDR2 reads FQNEAQ. V dropped 2 bases and J dropped 0 bases, with 11 bases sitting between them. The CDR3 has 16 residues. In nucleotides, the CDR3 is TGTGCCAGCAGCTTATTTGTGGTAAATAGCAATCAGCCCCAGCATTTT. As protein: CASSLFVVNSNQPQHF.

This chain links TRBV5-6 with TRBJ2-7, with a possible D match to TRBD1 (6 bases). V shed 0 bases and J shed 3 bases, with 19 bases lying between them. Germline lookup yields CDR1 SGHDT and CDR2 YYEEEE. CDR3 length equals 17 residues. CDR3 residues: CASSLVQGTTVIYEQYF. The CDR3 bases are TGTGCCAGCAGCTTGGTACAGGGTACCACCGTAATCTACGAGCAGTACTTC.